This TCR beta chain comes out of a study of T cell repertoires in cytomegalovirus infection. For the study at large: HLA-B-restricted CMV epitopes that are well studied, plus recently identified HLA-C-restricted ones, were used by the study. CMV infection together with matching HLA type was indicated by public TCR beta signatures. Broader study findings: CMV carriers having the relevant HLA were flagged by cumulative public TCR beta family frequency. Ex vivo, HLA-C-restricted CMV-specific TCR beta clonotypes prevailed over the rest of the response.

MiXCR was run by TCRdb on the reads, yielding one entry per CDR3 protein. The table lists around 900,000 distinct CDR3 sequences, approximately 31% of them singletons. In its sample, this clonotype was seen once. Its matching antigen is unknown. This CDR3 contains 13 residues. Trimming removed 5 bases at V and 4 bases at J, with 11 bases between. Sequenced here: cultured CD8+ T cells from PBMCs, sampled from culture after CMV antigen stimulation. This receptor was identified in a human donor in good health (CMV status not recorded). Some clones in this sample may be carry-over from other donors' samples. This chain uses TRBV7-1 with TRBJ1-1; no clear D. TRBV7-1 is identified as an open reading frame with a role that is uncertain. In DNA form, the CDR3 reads TGTGCCAGCAGCGCGGACGGAGGCACTGAAGCTTTCTTT. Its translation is CASSADGGTEAFF.